Listed here is a single TCR beta chain. The clone's antigen remains unknown. Qualities for individual bases were not recorded, and no much larger clone is one base off. CDR1 DFQATT and CDR2 SNEGSKA were looked up in the germline V gene (reference sequence). V is pruned by 4 bases and J by 3 bases, leaving 8 bases of the junction without a gene match. Reading from cysteine to phenylalanine, the CDR3 counts 15 amino acids. Left in the record is the CDR3 DNA by itself, 45 bases read in frame from the first base. The sample comes from a study of T-cell reconstitution after alpha-beta-depleted transplantation in children (dated by TCRdb to 2016 to 2017). Some background on the complete study: The study quantitatively tracked T-cell immune reconstitution after TCRalphabeta/CD19-depleted allogeneic hematopoietic cell transplantation in children using TCR repertoire profiling.

Library creation used PCR. Sequencing used an Illumina HiSeq 2500. TCR library preparation used molecular barcoding, with unique molecular identifiers applied to normalize quantification of the TCRbeta repertoire. The public reads were reprocessed in TCRdb via fastp at Q25 and MiXCR, keeping in-frame beta chains. Entries that share a CDR3 protein sequence are merged under the most common genes and DNA. The sample table shows approximately 270,000 distinct CDR3 sequences, and 9.9% are seen once. The ten most abundant clones make up around 10% of the sample. The V gene is TRBV20-1 and the J gene is TRBJ1-3; a stretch of 8 junction bases matches TRBD1. Source: PBMCs from the stem cell graft donor, taken from the stem cell graft. The receptor was isolated from a human donor who donated a stem cell graft to a child with SCID. The encoded CDR3 is CSANDGTGIGNTIYF. The nucleotide sequence is given as TGCAGTGCTAACGATGGGACAGGCATTGGAAACACCATATATTTT.